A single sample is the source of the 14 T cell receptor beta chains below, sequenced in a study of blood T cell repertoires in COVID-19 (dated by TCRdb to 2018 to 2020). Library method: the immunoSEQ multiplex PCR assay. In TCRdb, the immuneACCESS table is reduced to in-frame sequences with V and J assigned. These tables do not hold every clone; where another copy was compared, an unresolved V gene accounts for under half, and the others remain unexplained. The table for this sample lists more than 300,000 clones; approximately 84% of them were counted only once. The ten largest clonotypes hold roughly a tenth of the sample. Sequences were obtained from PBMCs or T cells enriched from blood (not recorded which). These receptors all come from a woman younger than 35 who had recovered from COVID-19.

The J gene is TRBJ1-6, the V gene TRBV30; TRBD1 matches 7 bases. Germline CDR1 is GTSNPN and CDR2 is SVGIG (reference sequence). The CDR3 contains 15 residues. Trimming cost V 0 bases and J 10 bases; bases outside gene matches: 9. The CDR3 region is CAWSVSPGGLSPLHF. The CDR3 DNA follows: TGTGCCTGGAGTGTAAGTCCAGGGGGTCTCTCACCCCTCCACTTT.

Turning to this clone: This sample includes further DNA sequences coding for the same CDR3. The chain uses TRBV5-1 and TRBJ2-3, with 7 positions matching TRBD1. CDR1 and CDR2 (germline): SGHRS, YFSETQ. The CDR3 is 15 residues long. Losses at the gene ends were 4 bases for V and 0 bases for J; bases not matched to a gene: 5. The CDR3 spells CASSPGGGSTDTQYF. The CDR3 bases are TGCGCCAGCAGCCCAGGGGGTGGGAGCACAGATACGCAGTATTTT.

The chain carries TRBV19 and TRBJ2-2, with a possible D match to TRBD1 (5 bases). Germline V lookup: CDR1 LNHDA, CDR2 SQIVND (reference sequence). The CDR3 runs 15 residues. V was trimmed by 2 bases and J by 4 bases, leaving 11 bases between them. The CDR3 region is CASSIRQGITGELFF. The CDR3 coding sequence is TGTGCCAGTAGTATAAGGCAGGGAATCACCGGGGAGCTGTTTTTT. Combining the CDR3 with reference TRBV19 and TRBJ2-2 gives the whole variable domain DGGITQSPKYLFRKEGQNVTLSCEQNLNHDAMYWYRQDPGQGLRLIYYSQIVNDFQKGDIAEGYSVSREKKESFPLTVTSAQKNPTAFYLCASSIRQGITGELFFGEGSRLTVL.

The CDR3 region is CASRGGLAGVGELFF. CDR3 DNA: TGTGCCAGCAGGGGGGGACTAGCGGGAGTTGGGGAGCTGTTTTTT. The chain has TRBV2 and TRBJ2-2; TRBD2 matches 14 bases. This CDR3 comprises 15 residues. Germline values: CDR1 SNHLY, CDR2 FYNNEI. Trimming at V came to 6 bases and at J to 8 bases, leaving 5 bases not matched to a gene.

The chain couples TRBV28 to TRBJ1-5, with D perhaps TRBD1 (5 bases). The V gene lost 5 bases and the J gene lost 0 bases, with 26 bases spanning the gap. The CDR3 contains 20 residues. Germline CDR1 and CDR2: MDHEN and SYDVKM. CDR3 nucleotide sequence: TGTGCCAGCAGTCCCCCCCCGGGCAGGGCAGCCCCGAATAGCAATCAGCCCCAGCATTTT. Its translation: CASSPPPGRAAPNSNQPQHF.

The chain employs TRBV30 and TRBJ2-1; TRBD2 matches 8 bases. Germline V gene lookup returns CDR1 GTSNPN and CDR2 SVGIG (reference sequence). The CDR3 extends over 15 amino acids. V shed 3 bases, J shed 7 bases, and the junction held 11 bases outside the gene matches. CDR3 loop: CAWSTAGGRLNEQFF. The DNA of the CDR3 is TGTGCCTGGAGCACCGCGGGGGGCCGGCTTAATGAGCAGTTCTTC.

The CDR3 region is CASSYASDRAVYEQYF. For the CDR3, the DNA is TGTGCCAGCAGTTACGCATCGGACAGGGCGGTCTACGAGCAGTACTTC. This chain joins TRBV6-5 and TRBJ2-7; 8 bases map to TRBD1. Germline CDR1 and CDR2: MNHEY and SVGAGI. The length of the CDR3 is 16 residues. The ends lost 2 bases at V and 3 bases at J; junction bases unmatched: 9.

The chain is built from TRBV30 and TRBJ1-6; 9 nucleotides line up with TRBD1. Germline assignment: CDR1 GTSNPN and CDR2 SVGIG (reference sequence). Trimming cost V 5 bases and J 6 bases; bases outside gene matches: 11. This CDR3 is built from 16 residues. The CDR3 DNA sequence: TGTGCCTGGGCTACAGGACAGGGGAGTGGTAATTCACCCCTCCACTTT. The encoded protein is CAWATGQGSGNSPLHF.

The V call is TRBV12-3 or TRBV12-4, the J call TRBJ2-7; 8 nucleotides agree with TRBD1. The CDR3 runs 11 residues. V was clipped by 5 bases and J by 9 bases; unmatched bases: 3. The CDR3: CASSPGTGQYF. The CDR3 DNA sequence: TGTGCCAGCAGTCCGGGGACAGGGCAGTACTTC.

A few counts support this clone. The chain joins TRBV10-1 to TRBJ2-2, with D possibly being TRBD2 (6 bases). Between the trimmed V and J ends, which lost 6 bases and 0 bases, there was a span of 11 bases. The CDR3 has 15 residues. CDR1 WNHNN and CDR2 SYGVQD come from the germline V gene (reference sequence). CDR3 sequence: CASRAGLSNTGELFF. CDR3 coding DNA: TGCGCCAGCAGGGCGGGGCTCTCGAACACCGGGGAGCTGTTTTTT.

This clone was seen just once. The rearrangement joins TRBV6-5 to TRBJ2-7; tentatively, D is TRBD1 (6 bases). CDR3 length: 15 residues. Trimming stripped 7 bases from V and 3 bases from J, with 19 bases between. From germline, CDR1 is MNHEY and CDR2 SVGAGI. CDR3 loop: CASTKGRGSGYEQYF. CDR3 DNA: TGTGCCAGCACAAAGGGCAGGGGATCCGGCTACGAGCAGTACTTC.

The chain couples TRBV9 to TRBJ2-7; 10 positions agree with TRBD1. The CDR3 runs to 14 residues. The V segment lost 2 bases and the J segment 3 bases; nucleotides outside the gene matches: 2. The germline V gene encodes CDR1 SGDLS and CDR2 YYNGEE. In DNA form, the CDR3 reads TGTGCCAGCAGCGTGGGGACAGGGGACTACGAGCAGTACTTC. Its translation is CASSVGTGDYEQYF.

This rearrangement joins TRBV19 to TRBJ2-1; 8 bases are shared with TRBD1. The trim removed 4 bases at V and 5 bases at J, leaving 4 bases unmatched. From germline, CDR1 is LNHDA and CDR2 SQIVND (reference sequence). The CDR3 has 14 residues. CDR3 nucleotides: TGTGCCAGTAGTAGTCAGGGGGCGGACAATGAGCAGTTCTTC. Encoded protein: CASSSQGADNEQFF.

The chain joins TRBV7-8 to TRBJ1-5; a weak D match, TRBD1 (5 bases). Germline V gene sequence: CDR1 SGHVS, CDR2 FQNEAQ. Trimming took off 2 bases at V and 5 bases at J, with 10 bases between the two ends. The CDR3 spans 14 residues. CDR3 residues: CASSLQGRDQPQHF. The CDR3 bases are TGTGCCAGCAGCTTACAGGGAAGGGATCAGCCCCAGCATTTT.